The 24 T cell receptor beta chains in this list originate from one sample, sequenced in a study of post-analysis software for immune sequencing data. Antigens of these TCRs are unknown. Unique-molecular-identifier-tagged TCR beta cDNA libraries were used. Each CDR3 protein gets one entry after TCRdb re-called the PCR reads with MiXCR. The sample carries 550,000 to 700,000 distinct CDR3 sequences, roughly 46% recorded once. Findings and caveats of the study: Five or six TRBV segments appeared more often in patients than in controls, and TRBV5-6, TRBV5-1 and TRBV20-1 were among these.

The sequenced sample was blood. Receptors originate from a girl aged 5 to 17 with multiple sclerosis.

V is TRBV7-3 and J is TRBJ2-1; no clear D gene. In germline, CDR1 is SGHTA, CDR2 FQGTGA. This CDR3 region has 15 residues. Trimming took 5 bases from V and 4 from J, leaving 15 bases between them. DNA for the CDR3: TGTGCCAGCAGCCCGGACCGAAGTCCGTACAATGAGCAGTTCTTC. Translating gives CASSPDRSPYNEQFF.

This clonotype has more than one count but fewer than ten. The rearrangement uses TRBV11-2 and TRBJ2-3; 9 positions agree with TRBD2. V shed 1 base, J shed 0 bases, and the junction held 11 bases outside the gene matches. This CDR3 region has 19 residues. From germline, CDR1 is SGHAT and CDR2 FQNNGV. Here the CDR3 reads CASSLGGASGEDSTDTQYF. CDR3 DNA: TGTGCCAGCAGCTTAGGGGGGGCTAGCGGGGAGGATAGCACAGATACGCAGTATTTT.

This clonotype appeared once. CDR3 region: CASSQVGLHTEAFF. In nucleotides, the CDR3 is TGCGCCAGCAGCCAAGTTGGCCTTCACACTGAAGCTTTCTTT. The chain carries TRBV4-1 and TRBJ1-1, with D uncertain. V was cut by 1 base and J by 3 bases, with 9 bases left in between. The CDR3 sequence is 14 residues long. The V gene's germline CDR1 is MGHRA and CDR2 YSYEKL.

This clonotype was detected a few times. The chain is built from TRBV6-6 and TRBJ2-7; no firm D call. Germline V gives CDR1 MNHNY, CDR2 SVGAGI (reference sequence). The CDR3 sequence is 16 residues long. Trimming stripped 5 bases from V and 0 bases from J, with 17 bases between. In DNA form, the CDR3 reads TGTGCCAGCAGTGCCGGGTCCTTCAGGTCCTCCTACGAGCAGTACTTC. This translates into CASSAGSFRSSYEQYF.

The chain recombines TRBV5-1 with TRBJ2-1; 9 bases line up with TRBD2. With 1 base clipped from V and 9 bases from J, the junction kept 8 bases outside the gene matches. The CDR3 has 15 residues. Per germline, CDR1 SGHRS and CDR2 YFSETQ. The CDR3 is CASSLIAGGGSEQFF. In nucleotides, the CDR3 is TGCGCCAGCAGCTTGATCGCGGGAGGGGGGAGTGAGCAGTTCTTC.

This chain links TRBV5-6 with TRBJ2-3, with D possibly matching TRBD1 (7 bases). The V and J ends lost 4 bases and 5 bases respectively, with 11 bases between them. Germline values: CDR1 SGHDT, CDR2 YYEEEE. This CDR3 is built from 13 residues. The CDR3 DNA is TGTGCCAGCAGCCGACAGGGACTAGATACGCAGTATTTT. Translation gives CASSRQGLDTQYF.

This clonotype appeared a few times. This chain connects TRBV11-2 to TRBJ2-6, with 10 bases lining up with TRBD1. There are 17 residues in the CDR3. The germline CDR1 and CDR2 sequences are SGHAT and FQNNGV. After removal of 5 bases from V and 0 bases from J, the junction contained 4 bases not matched to a gene. The CDR3 sequence: CASSTWTGGSGANVLTF. The CDR3 DNA is TGTGCCAGCAGCACATGGACAGGGGGCTCTGGGGCCAACGTCCTGACTTTC. The full variable domain, rest sourced from reference TRBV11-2 and TRBJ2-6, is EAGVAQSPRYKIIEKRQSVAFWCNPISGHATLYWYQQILGQGPKLLIQFQNNGVVDDSQLPKDRFSAERLKGVDSTLKIQPAKLEDSAVYLCASSTWTGGSGANVLTFGAGSRLTVL.

The chain joins TRBV6-1 to TRBJ2-3, with 11 positions matching TRBD2. The germline CDR1 and CDR2 sequences are MNHNS and SASEGT. The CDR3 totals 15 residues. V lost 4 bases, J lost 2 bases, and 2 bases stayed unmatched. This CDR3 is CASSGLAGFTDTQYF. The CDR3 coding sequence is TGTGCCAGCAGTGGACTAGCGGGATTCACAGATACGCAGTATTTT.

This clonotype has only a few counts. This chain uses TRBV12-3 or TRBV12-4 with TRBJ2-7; 7 positions agree with TRBD2. The CDR3 length is 15 residues. V lost 2 bases, J lost 2 bases, and 6 bases stayed unmatched. CDR3 nucleotide sequence: TGTGCCAGCAGTTTATCGTCTAGCGGAGCCTACGAGCAGTACTTC. Translation: CASSLSSSGAYEQYF.

CDR3 residues: CSVVGRVETQYF. CDR3 DNA sequence: TGCAGCGTTGTCGGGAGGGTGGAGACCCAGTACTTC. V usage is TRBV29-1 and J usage is TRBJ2-7; 8 bases agree with TRBD2. The J call is in doubt because the DNA end fits TRBJ2-5 better. From germline, CDR1 is SQVTM and CDR2 ANQGSEA. The CDR3 runs 12 residues.

Only a few counts were recorded for this clonotype. The chain couples TRBV12-3 or TRBV12-4 to TRBJ2-3; the match to TRBD2 covers 7 bases. The V segment lost 5 bases and the J segment 4 bases; nucleotides outside the gene matches: 6. The CDR3 loop spans 14 amino acids. The CDR3 DNA follows: TGTGCCAGCAGTCCAGTGGGGGGGGCAGATACGCAGTATTTT. This gives the protein CASSPVGGADTQYF.

V gene TRBV21-1 combines with J gene TRBJ2-7; the DNA was not compared with TRBD1, the D call given in the table. TRBV21-1 is reported as a pseudogene. This CDR3 is built from 14 residues. This CDR3 reads CASSKIPGSYEQYF. CDR3 nucleotides: TGTGCCAGCAGCAAAATCCCAGGATCCTACGAGCAGTACTTC.

This clonotype has a count of ten or more. The chain recombines TRBV7-6 with TRBJ1-2; D remains unclear. This CDR3 is built from 14 residues. V lost 2 bases and J lost 0, with 7 bases in between. Germline CDR1 is SGHVS and CDR2 is FNYEAQ. The CDR3 sequence: CASSLNRANYGYTF. Here the CDR3 DNA reads TGTGCCAGCAGCTTAAACCGGGCTAACTATGGCTACACCTTC.

The rearrangement joins TRBV29-1 to TRBJ1-1; TRBD1 agrees at 7 bases. The V segment lost 2 bases and the J segment 6 bases; nucleotides outside the gene matches: 6. Germline values: CDR1 SQVTM, CDR2 ANQGSEA. The CDR3 is 13 residues long. The CDR3 region has the DNA TGCAGCGTTGAACCGATCCAGGGGGCTGAAGCTTTCTTT. It translates to CSVEPIQGAEAFF.

This clonotype was observed a handful of times. The chain combines TRBV6-4 with TRBJ2-1; D ambiguous. This CDR3 is built from 12 residues. CDR1 MRHNA and CDR2 SNTAGT come from the germline V gene. Trimming shortened V by 0 bases and J by 6 bases, and 3 bases separated the two germline ends. The CDR3 DNA is TGTGCCAGCAGTGACTCAGGCAATGAGCAGTTCTTC. It yields the protein CASSDSGNEQFF.

V and J are TRBV29-1 and TRBJ2-4; 9 nucleotides agree with TRBD2. The CDR3 covers 13 residues. V gave up 3 bases and J gave up 8 bases; unmatched junction bases: 5. Germline CDR1 SQVTM, CDR2 ANQGSEA. This chain's CDR3 is CSVELSGGDIQYF. The CDR3 bases are TGCAGCGTTGAGCTTAGCGGGGGAGACATTCAGTACTTC.

This clonotype showed up just a few times. The chain employs TRBV10-3 and TRBJ2-7; no definite D call. Per germline, CDR1 ENHRY and CDR2 SYGVKD. CDR3 size: 11 residues. V dropped 2 bases and J dropped 4 bases, with 3 bases sitting between them. The CDR3 spells CAISETYEQYF. CDR3 nucleotide sequence: TGTGCCATCAGTGAGACTTACGAGCAGTACTTC.

The V call is TRBV2, the J call TRBJ2-1, with 8 bases matching TRBD1. V was clipped by 11 bases and J by 8 bases; unmatched bases: 14. The CDR3 loop spans 14 amino acids. Germline CDR1 reads SNHLY; CDR2 reads FYNNEI. The DNA of the CDR3 is TGTGCCTGCACCATGGACAGGGTGGGGGATGAGCAGTTCTTC. It encodes CACTMDRVGDEQFF.

This rearrangement joins TRBV5-1 to TRBJ1-2, with D perhaps matching TRBD1 (5 bases). Trimming took 4 bases from V and 8 from J, leaving 12 bases between them. The V gene's germline CDR1 is SGHRS and CDR2 YFSETQ. The CDR3 extends over 12 amino acids. This chain's CDR3 is CASSRGEDGYTF. CDR3 nucleotide sequence: TGCGCCAGCAGCCGGGGCGAGGACGGCTACACCTTC.

This chain joins TRBV12-3 or TRBV12-4 and TRBJ2-7; TRBD2 matches 10 bases. Trimming removed 6 bases from V and 4 bases from J; junction bases left unmatched: 9. This CDR3 is 15 amino acids long. The CDR3 reads CASSRPGLAEYEQYF. The CDR3 DNA follows: TGTGCCAGCAGCCGTCCAGGACTAGCGGAGTACGAGCAGTACTTC.

The gene calls are TRBV20-1 and TRBJ1-1; a possible D gene is TRBD1 (5 bases). Germline CDR1 DFQATT, CDR2 SNEGSKA (reference sequence). The CDR3 is made up of 15 amino acids. With 1 base removed from V and 5 bases from J, the gap between germline ends came to 17 bases. The CDR3 DNA is TGCAGTGCTAGAGCTCCACCGGGACGCGGGACTGAAGCTTTCTTT. This codes for CSARAPPGRGTEAFF.

This clonotype has a count of ten or more. The CDR3 loop is CASSTYRGQGSGANVLTF. CDR3 sequence (DNA): TGTGCCAGCAGCACGTACAGGGGGCAAGGCTCTGGGGCCAACGTCCTGACTTTC. V usage is TRBV5-5 and J usage is TRBJ2-6; 9 bases agree with TRBD1. Germline V gene lookup returns CDR1 SGHKS and CDR2 YYEKEE (reference sequence). The CDR3 covers 18 residues. V was clipped by 4 bases and J by 0 bases; unmatched bases: 8.

The sample holds one count of this clonotype. DNA for the CDR3: TGCGCCAGCAGCCCCGGGACAGGGCCTATCTATGGCTACACCTTC. It is translated as CASSPGTGPIYGYTF. The chain joins TRBV5-1 to TRBJ1-2, with 9 nucleotides matching TRBD1. V shed 4 bases, J shed 4 bases, and the junction held 8 bases outside the gene matches. The germline gives CDR1 SGHRS, CDR2 YFSETQ. The CDR3 is 15 amino acids.

V is TRBV12-3 or TRBV12-4 and J is TRBJ2-1, with a possible D match to TRBD1 (6 bases). The V end was cut by 4 bases, the J end by 10 bases, with 14 bases between. The CDR3 extends over 13 amino acids. This CDR3 is CASSSGDSYEQFF. As DNA, the CDR3 is TGTGCCAGCAGTTCAGGGGATTCCTACGAGCAGTTCTTC.